The rows below give T cell receptor beta chains drawn from one sample of a study of technical replicates of blood from a handful of donors. Clones were read by immunoSEQ multiplex PCR, and TCRdb kept only the in-frame ones, dropping some. The sample gives about 81,000 clones, 81% of which show up once; roughly 4% is in the top ten. Material for sequencing was PBMCs. The source of these receptors is a human donor in good health. Some clones in this sample may be carry-over from other donors' samples. Both conserved end residues are part of each CDR3. A D gene is named only where the DNA matches it firmly. Clone size is given for some rows only: seen once, a few or many times, or a class if the clone is expanded.

>-|TRBV11-2|few|TRBJ2-7
TGTGCCAGCAGCTTAGGTCGTGGAAGGGGGACCTACGAGCAGTACTTC
CASSLGRGRGTYEQYF
>TRBD1|TRBV27|-|TRBJ2-1
TGTGCCAGCAGTTCGACCACAGGGGTGCATGAGCAGTTCTTC
CASSSTTGVHEQFF
>-|TRBV9|-|TRBJ2-2
TGTGCCAGCAGCGTAGATGGAGGATACACCGGGGAGCTGTTTTTT
CASSVDGGYTGELFF
>TRBD1|TRBV4-3|-|TRBJ1-1
TGCGCCAGCAGCCAAGAGGCAGGGGGCGGAACTGAAGCTTTCTTT
CASSQEAGGGTEAFF
>-|TRBV9|-|TRBJ1-2
TGTGCCAGCAGCCCAAGTGGGGGGATGGTTACGAACGGCTACACCTTC
CASSPSGGMVTNGYTF
>-|TRBV6-1|-|TRBJ1-2
TGTGCCAGCAGTGTTCCCGGCTATGGCTACACCTTC
CASSVPGYGYTF
>-|TRBV6-5|-|TRBJ1-1
TGTGCCAGCAGCCGACAGCTGAACACTGAAGCTTTCTTT
CASSRQLNTEAFF
>-|TRBV7-2|-|TRBJ1-2
TGTGCCAGCAGCTCCCAGACAGTCATGGGCTACACCTTC
CASSSQTVMGYTF
>-|TRBV7-2|-|TRBJ2-1
TGTGCCAGCATCCCCCGAGGGGGGGCTCTGGTAAATGAGCAGTTCTTC
CASIPRGGALVNEQFF
>TRBD1|TRBV11-2|-|TRBJ2-7
TGTGCCAGCAGCTTTGCTCAGGGGGCTTACGAGCAGTACTTC
CASSFAQGAYEQYF
>-|TRBV9|-|TRBJ1-4
TGTGCCAGCAGCGTACTTATTGTAACTAATGAAAAACTGTTTTTT
CASSVLIVTNEKLFF
>-|TRBV4-1|once|TRBJ1-1
TGCGCCAGCAGGGGCATGAACACTGAAGCTTTCTTT
CASRGMNTEAFF
>-|TRBV27|-|TRBJ2-2
TGTGCCAGCAGTTACACCGGGACCGGGGAGCTGTTTTTT
CASSYTGTGELFF
>-|TRBV5-4|once|TRBJ1-3
TGTGCCAGCAGCTTCCCCCTGGGGAGATACTCTGGAAACACCATATATTTT
CASSFPLGRYSGNTIYF
>-|TRBV29-1|once|TRBJ1-1
TGCAGCACCCCCGGGTACACTGAAGCTTTCTTT
CSTPGYTEAFF
>TRBD1|TRBV4-3|once|TRBJ1-2
TGCGCCAGCAGCCGAGACAGGGCCAACTATGGCTACACCTTC
CASSRDRANYGYTF
>TRBD1|TRBV5-4|once|TRBJ1-6
TGTGCCAGCAGCTTGGGGACAGGGGGAGTAGGATCACCCCTCCACTTT
CASSLGTGGVGSPLHF
>-|TRBV27|-|TRBJ2-1
TGTGCCAGCAGTTTAGACTCGTACAATGAGCAGTTCTTC
CASSLDSYNEQFF
>-|TRBV5-5|-|TRBJ2-1
TGTGCCAGCAGCCTAGCTTGGGACAACAATGAGCAGTTCTTC
CASSLAWDNNEQFF
>-|TRBV5-6|-|TRBJ1-5
TGTGCCAGCAGCTTGGCCGGAGGGCAAGGCCAGCCCCAGCATTTT
CASSLAGGQGQPQHF
>TRBD1|TRBV7-3|-|TRBJ1-1
TGTGCCAGCAGCTTCACAGGGGGCACTGAAGCTTTCTTT
CASSFTGGTEAFF
>-|TRBV6-1|-|TRBJ2-3
TGTGCCAGCAGTCGAGGAGGAGATACGCAGTATTTT
CASSRGGDTQYF
>-|TRBV27|-|TRBJ2-1
TGTGCCAGCAGTTTATCACTAGTAAGCAATGAGCAGTTCTTC
CASSLSLVSNEQFF
>TRBD1|TRBV5-1|-|TRBJ1-1
TGCGCCAGCAGCTTGGGGCAGGGGGCCGCTGAAGCTTTCTTT
CASSLGQGAAEAFF
>-|TRBV4-1|-|TRBJ2-3
TGCGCCAGCAGCCAAGTTGCGAGAGATACGCAGTATTTT
CASSQVARDTQYF
>TRBD1|TRBV7-2|-|TRBJ1-5
TGTGCCAGCAGCTTCGACAGGGTTAGCAATCAGCCCCAGCATTTT
CASSFDRVSNQPQHF
>-|TRBV7-9|-|TRBJ2-5
TGTGCCAGCAGCTTAGTTGGGGCGGTAGGAGAGACCCAGTACTTC
CASSLVGAVGETQYF
>TRBD2|TRBV19|-|TRBJ2-1
TGTGCCAGTAGTATATGGACTAGCGGGGGGATTTACAATGAGCAGTTCTTC
CASSIWTSGGIYNEQFF
>TRBD1|TRBV4-3|-|TRBJ2-3
TGCGCCAGCAGCCAAGAATGGGGACAGGGAGAGAGAGATACGCAGTATTTT
CASSQEWGQGERDTQYF
>-|TRBV19|-|TRBJ2-1
TGTGCCAGTAGTATCAGCAGGGCCGGTCCCAATGAGCAGTTCTTC
CASSISRAGPNEQFF
>-|TRBV7-9|-|TRBJ2-6
TGTGCCAGCAGCTTTGCCAGCGGGTCTGGGGCCAACGTCCTGACTTTC
CASSFASGSGANVLTF
>TRBD1|TRBV19|-|TRBJ1-5
TGTGCCAGTAGTATTCCGACAGGGGGCATGGGTCAGCCCCAGCATTTT
CASSIPTGGMGQPQHF
>-|TRBV6-6|-|TRBJ2-1
TGTGCCAGCAGTTACTCCCGTATCGGGGGTGAGCAGTTCTTC
CASSYSRIGGEQFF
>TRBD1|TRBV2|-|TRBJ2-4
TGTGCCAGCATCACCGACAGGGTGGCCAAAAACATTCAGTACTTC
CASITDRVAKNIQYF
>-|TRBV7-8|-|TRBJ2-2
TGTGCCAGCAGCTCGGGACTTAACACCGGGGAGCTGTTTTTT
CASSSGLNTGELFF
>-|TRBV6-6|-|TRBJ1-2
TGTGCCAGCATCGGGGATAACTATGGCTACACCTTC
CASIGDNYGYTF
>TRBD1|TRBV6-1|few|TRBJ1-2
TGTGCCAGCAGTGAATCTAGGACAGGGTTGAGCTACACCTTC
CASSESRTGLSYTF
>-|TRBV2|few|TRBJ1-5
TGTGCCAGCAGTGAAGCCCCGGAGGGTCAGCCCCAGCATTTT
CASSEAPEGQPQHF
>TRBD1|TRBV18|few|TRBJ1-5
TGTGCCAGCTCACCGGAGGGGGCGAGTCAGCCCCAGCATTTT
CASSPEGASQPQHF
>-|TRBV23-1|once|TRBJ1-3
TGCGCCAGCAGTCAAATTGGGCAGGGTGGAAACACCATATATTTT
CASSQIGQGGNTIYF
>-|TRBV6-4|many|TRBJ1-5
TGTGCCAGCAGTGAGGCGGCAAATCAGCCCCAGCATTTT
CASSEAANQPQHF
>-|TRBV9|-|TRBJ2-3
TGTGCCAGCAGCGTAGGAAGGGGGGATACGCAGTATTTT
CASSVGRGDTQYF
>-|TRBV4-1|few|TRBJ2-7
TGCGCCAGCAGCCAAGATCGGGAGAGGTCCCCCCCCTACGAGCAGTACTTC
CASSQDRERSPPYEQYF
>-|TRBV29-1|once|TRBJ2-1
TGCAGCGTTGCCAAGGGGGGGAGCTCCTACAATGAGCAGTTCTTC
CSVAKGGSSYNEQFF
>TRBD2|TRBV2|-|TRBJ2-3
TGTGCCAGCAGAATAGCGGGGGGGACGACAGATACGCAGTATTTT
CASRIAGGTTDTQYF
>-|TRBV29-1|-|TRBJ2-7
TGCAGCGTGGTACAACAGGGCTACGAGCAGTACTTC
CSVVQQGYEQYF
>-|TRBV6-5|-|TRBJ1-2
TGTGCCAGCAGTCCCCCTCTTGGGGGGGCATATGGCTACACCTTC
CASSPPLGGAYGYTF
>-|TRBV7-8|-|TRBJ2-2
TGTGCCAGCAGCTTACCCGGTTGGAGGGCCGGGGAGCTGTTTTTT
CASSLPGWRAGELFF
>TRBD1|TRBV18|-|TRBJ1-1
TGTGCCAGCTCATCACAGGGGAGGGACACTGAAGCTTTCTTT
CASSSQGRDTEAFF
>-|TRBV29-1|-|TRBJ2-6
TGCAGCGTTGCTAGCTCTGGGGCCAACGTCCTGACTTTC
CSVASSGANVLTF
>-|TRBV29-1|-|TRBJ2-1
TGCAGCGTCGACGGATTGGTCGGCGCGGTCGGGCAGTTCTTC
CSVDGLVGAVGQFF
>-|TRBV19|few|TRBJ1-1
TGTGCCAGTAGTCAAAGCCGGGAGAACACTGAAGCTTTCTTT
CASSQSRENTEAFF
>-|TRBV11-3|-|TRBJ2-1
TGTGCCAGCAGCTTAGATCCCAGGGGCAACAATGAGCAGTTCTTC
CASSLDPRGNNEQFF
>-|TRBV7-9|-|TRBJ1-1
TGTGCCAGCACGACCGAGGCTGAAGCTTTCTTT
CASTTEAEAFF
>-|TRBV28|-|TRBJ1-2
TGTGCCAGCAGCGTACAGTACGATGGCTACACCTTC
CASSVQYDGYTF
>-|TRBV7-9|-|TRBJ1-2
TGTGCCAGCAGCTTAGCGCAGGGAGGCTACACCTTC
CASSLAQGGYTF
>TRBD2|TRBV20-1|-|TRBJ2-7
TGCACACTAGCGGGAGCGTACGAGCAGTACTTC
CTLAGAYEQYF
>-|TRBV30|-|TRBJ1-2
TGTGCCGGGGGGTGGGACTATGGCTACACCTTC
CAGGWDYGYTF
>-|TRBV21-1|-|TRBJ2-7
TGTGCCTCACTGAGGTCAGGGCCGTACGAGCAGTACTTC
CASLRSGPYEQYF